The 22 T cell receptor beta chains listed next were all sequenced from one sample in a study of Tregs in tolerant kidney transplant recipients. Measured with immunoSEQ multiplex PCR; TCRdb has only the in-frame clones, and not every one. In the table there are 90,000 to 120,000 clones, roughly 90% of which are singletons. This specimen was CD4+ T cells from blood, taken before the transplant. The receptors were sampled from a human donor who received a combined kidney and bone marrow transplant.

CDR3 sequence: CASSPFQGSYEQYF. Here the CDR3 DNA reads TGTGCCAGCAGCCCTTTCCAGGGCTCCTACGAGCAGTACTTC. The rearrangement links TRBV7-9 to TRBJ2-7; weak D call: TRBD1 (5 bases). The CDR3 covers 14 residues. Germline CDR1 and CDR2: SEHNR and FQNEAQ (reference sequence). Trimming took off 5 bases at V and 0 bases at J, with 11 bases between the two ends. Supplemented by reference TRBV7-9 and TRBJ2-7, the full variable domain reads DTGVSQNPRHKITKRGQNVTFRCDPISEHNRLYWYRQTLGQGPEFLTYFQNEAQLEKSRLLSDRFSAERPKGSFSTLEIQRTEQGDSAMYLCASSPFQGSYEQYFGPGTRLTVT.

The rearrangement joins TRBV28 to TRBJ1-4; maybe TRBD1 (6 bases). Looked up from germline, CDR1 is MDHEN and CDR2 is SYDVKM. V was clipped by 5 bases and J by 0 bases, with 10 bases between them. The length of the CDR3 is 15 residues. The CDR3 region is CASSLRQATNEKLFF. The CDR3 DNA sequence: TGTGCCAGCAGTCTCCGACAGGCAACTAATGAAAAACTGTTTTTT.

The gene calls are TRBV19 and TRBJ2-5; tentatively, D is TRBD2 (6 bases). V lost 1 base, J lost 0 bases, and 12 bases lay in between. The V gene's germline CDR1 is LNHDA and CDR2 SQIVND (reference sequence). The CDR3 loop spans 16 amino acids. Here the CDR3 DNA reads TGTGCCAGTAGTATAGTTGGGACTCAGTACCAAGAGACCCAGTACTTC. Its translation: CASSIVGTQYQETQYF.

This chain links TRBV19 with TRBJ1-5; a possible D gene is TRBD1 (6 bases). The germline V gene encodes CDR1 LNHDA and CDR2 SQIVND (reference sequence). Between the trimmed V and J ends, which lost 6 bases and 2 bases, there was a span of 14 bases. The CDR3 spans 15 residues. CDR3 sequence (DNA): TGTGCCAGTAGGGACAGCTCTAGGGGCAATCAGCCCCAGCATTTT. Translating it yields CASRDSSRGNQPQHF.

This clone was counted between two and nine times. The chain carries TRBV2 and TRBJ1-5; D not certain. This CDR3 has 13 residues. Germline assignment: CDR1 SNHLY and CDR2 FYNNEI. V was clipped by 2 bases and J by 9 bases, with 11 bases between them. The CDR3 DNA reads as TGTGCCAGCAGTGAATTCGAAGGCGGGCCCCAGCATTTT. This translates into CASSEFEGGPQHF.

The V gene is TRBV28, the J gene TRBJ2-3; TRBD1 might be the D (6 bases). This CDR3 has 12 residues. Germline V gene data show CDR1 as MDHEN and CDR2 as SYDVKM. V was pared by 5 bases and J by 9 bases, with 12 bases between. CDR3 in DNA: TGTGCCAGCAGTACCGACAGGATCACGCAGTATTTT. Amino acid sequence: CASSTDRITQYF.

This clone was detected only once. The CDR3 bases are TGTGCCAGCAGCTCACGGACTAGCGGGGCCCCCGATACGCAGTATTTT. It yields the protein CASSSRTSGAPDTQYF. The rearrangement links TRBV11-2 to TRBJ2-3; 12 bases map to TRBD2. Trimming took 4 bases from V and 6 from J; bases not matched to a gene: 8. This CDR3 region has 16 residues. The germline V gene encodes CDR1 SGHAT and CDR2 FQNNGV.

The rearrangement joins TRBV10-3 to TRBJ2-3, with 7 bases matching TRBD1. Per the germline V gene, CDR1 is ENHRY and CDR2 is SYGVKD. Trimming at V came to 2 bases and at J to 2 bases, leaving 4 bases not matched to a gene. The CDR3 length is 15 residues. The CDR3 DNA sequence: TGTGCCATCAGTGAGCCCGGGACAGACACAGATACGCAGTATTTT. It translates to CAISEPGTDTDTQYF.

The rearrangement joins TRBV5-1 to TRBJ1-1; the D gene is possibly TRBD1 (5 bases). The germline V and J ends were trimmed by 3 bases and 5 bases, with 14 bases remaining between them. This CDR3 comprises 14 residues. Germline V gene data show CDR1 as SGHRS and CDR2 as YFSETQ. The CDR3: CASSYGGLGTEAFF. Written as DNA, the CDR3 is TGCGCCAGCAGCTACGGGGGACTTGGGACTGAAGCTTTCTTT.

The chain has TRBV5-8 and TRBJ1-5; D gene ambiguous. With 0 bases removed from V and 0 bases from J, the gap between germline ends came to 7 bases. The CDR3 consists of 15 residues. Looked up from germline, CDR1 is SGHTS and CDR2 is YDEGEE. CDR3 protein: CASSLGQYSNQPQHF. Here the CDR3 DNA reads TGTGCCAGCAGCTTGGGACAATATAGCAATCAGCCCCAGCATTTT.

The J gene is TRBJ1-5, the V gene TRBV5-1, with D tentatively TRBD1 (5 bases). The germline CDR1 and CDR2 sequences are SGHRS and YFSETQ. CDR3 length: 16 amino acids. V gave up 3 bases and J gave up 3 bases, with 16 bases separating them. The CDR3 spells CASSWPGTVTNQPQHF. In DNA, the CDR3 is TGCGCCAGCAGCTGGCCCGGGACTGTGACCAATCAGCCCCAGCATTTT. Complete variable domain (other parts from reference TRBV5-1 and TRBJ1-5): KAGVTQTPRYLIKTRGQQVTLSCSPISGHRSVSWYQQTPGQGLQFLFEYFSETQRNKGNFPGRFSGRQFSNSRSEMNVSTLELGDSALYLCASSWPGTVTNQPQHFGDGTRLSIL.

This clone was seen a handful of times. The chain combines TRBV28 with TRBJ1-1, with unresolved D. CDR1 is MDHEN and CDR2 is SYDVKM in the germline V gene. Deletions cut 2 bases from V and 8 bases from J, with 15 bases between. This CDR3 is 14 amino acids long. CDR3 loop: CASSLVAGGREAFF. In DNA form, the CDR3 reads TGTGCCAGCAGTTTAGTGGCAGGTGGTCGGGAAGCTTTCTTT. The full variable domain, in which reference TRBV28 and TRBJ1-1 provide the parts outside the CDR3, is DVKVTQSSRYLVKRTGEKVFLECVQDMDHENMFWYRQDPGLGLRLIYFSYDVKMKEKGDIPEGYSVSREKKERFSLILESASTNQTSMYLCASSLVAGGREAFFGQGTRLTVV.

This sequence joins TRBV7-9 and TRBJ2-5; 8 positions match TRBD2. Per germline, CDR1 SEHNR and CDR2 FQNEAQ (reference sequence). Trimming removed 1 base from V and 13 bases from J; junction bases left unmatched: 11. The CDR3 covers 14 residues. This CDR3 is CASSLDGGVPSRYF. The CDR3 nucleotides read TGTGCCAGCAGCTTAGACGGGGGGGTCCCCTCTCGGTACTTC.

The chain is built from TRBV7-2 and TRBJ2-7; 11 bases line up with TRBD1. Trimming removed 4 bases from V and 5 bases from J; junction bases left unmatched: 4. The V gene's germline CDR1 is SGHTA and CDR2 FQGNSA. The CDR3 contains 14 residues. This CDR3 reads CASSWRTGGDEQYF. Here the CDR3 DNA reads TGTGCCAGCAGCTGGAGGACAGGGGGCGACGAGCAGTACTTC.

The rearrangement links TRBV4-1 to TRBJ2-1, with TRBD2 matching 12 bases. This CDR3 is built from 15 residues. CDR1 is MGHRA and CDR2 is YSYEKL in the germline V gene. V dropped 2 bases and J dropped 7; count of bases not matched to a gene: 3. CDR3 amino acids: CASSQLAGGPNEQFF. Written as DNA, the CDR3 is TGCGCCAGCAGCCAACTAGCGGGGGGGCCGAATGAGCAGTTCTTC.

This chain uses TRBV2 with TRBJ1-2, with 8 bases lining up with TRBD1. CDR3 length: 12 amino acids. With 8 bases clipped from V and 7 bases from J, the junction kept 6 bases outside the gene matches. Germline V lookup: CDR1 SNHLY, CDR2 FYNNEI. CDR3: CASDFDRGGYTF. CDR3 in DNA: TGTGCCAGCGACTTTGACAGGGGTGGCTACACCTTC.

The J gene is TRBJ2-2, the V gene TRBV4-1; the D gene is possibly TRBD1 (5 bases). The CDR3 has 15 residues. The V end lost 4 bases, the J end lost 1 base, and 10 bases lay between the germline ends. Germline V gene lookup returns CDR1 MGHRA and CDR2 YSYEKL. The chain's CDR3 is CASSLRAENTGELFF. CDR3 bases: TGCGCCAGCAGCCTCAGGGCCGAGAACACCGGGGAGCTGTTTTTT.

The chain couples TRBV5-4 to TRBJ2-7, with a possible D match to TRBD2 (7 bases). The CDR3 has 14 residues. Trimming stripped 0 bases from V and 4 bases from J, with 11 bases between. Germline V gene lookup returns CDR1 SGHNT and CDR2 YYREEE (reference sequence). In DNA, the CDR3 is TGTGCCAGCAGCTTGGCCGGGGGGCCATACGAGCAGTACTTC. Translating it yields CASSLAGGPYEQYF.

The chain uses TRBV28 and TRBJ1-2; 9 bases are a match to TRBD1. Trimming cost V 2 bases and J 4 bases; bases outside gene matches: 8. This CDR3 region has 16 residues. CDR1 and CDR2 from the germline V gene are MDHEN and SYDVKM. The DNA of the CDR3 is TGTGCCAGCAGTTTAGAACAGGGGGCGCGAAGCTATGGCTACACCTTC. It yields the protein CASSLEQGARSYGYTF.

This chain joins TRBV5-4 and TRBJ1-2; D possibly corresponds to TRBD1 (6 bases). Germline loops: CDR1 SGHNT, CDR2 YYREEE (reference sequence). This CDR3 comprises 13 residues. V gave up 4 bases and J gave up 2 bases, with 9 bases separating them. CDR3 coding DNA: TGTGCCAGCAGCCCGGACAGAAACTATGGCTACACCTTC. Translating gives CASSPDRNYGYTF. Combining the CDR3 with reference TRBV5-4 and TRBJ1-2 gives the whole variable domain ETGVTQSPTHLIKTRGQQVTLRCSSQSGHNTVSWYQQALGQGPQFIFQYYREEENGRGNFPPRFSGLQFPNYSSELNVNALELDDSALYLCASSPDRNYGYTFGSGTRLTVV.

This clone was seen just once. The chain couples TRBV7-9 to TRBJ1-2; 7 bases line up with TRBD1. CDR3 length: 17 residues. The ends lost 1 base at V and 0 bases at J; junction bases unmatched: 8. Germline values: CDR1 SEHNR, CDR2 FQNEAQ (reference sequence). Here the CDR3 reads CASSLEGTVITNYGYTF. For the CDR3, the DNA is TGTGCCAGCAGCTTAGAAGGGACAGTGATTACTAACTATGGCTACACCTTC.

J is TRBJ1-1 and V is TRBV7-9, with D possibly being TRBD1 (6 bases). V was pared by 1 base and J by 4 bases, with 13 bases between. Germline CDR1 and CDR2: SEHNR and FQNEAQ (reference sequence). The length of the CDR3 is 15 residues. The CDR3 protein is CASSLDQGSGTEAFF. In DNA form, the CDR3 reads TGTGCCAGCAGCTTAGATCAGGGGTCGGGCACTGAAGCTTTCTTT.